This T cell receptor beta chain is from a study of T cell responses to AZD1222 COVID-19 vaccine. The CDR3 is made up of 15 amino acids. V was clipped by 0 bases and J by 9 bases, with 16 bases between them. In germline, CDR1 is SGHKS, CDR2 YYEKEE (reference sequence). Profiling relied on immunoSEQ multiplex PCR, and the TCRdb table lists in-frame clones only, not all of them. Of roughly 120,000 clones in the sample, around 84% were seen once. This sequence was found in an adult in good health. The V call is TRBV5-5, the J call TRBJ2-1; maybe TRBD2 (6 bases). The sample in question was peripheral blood, obtained on day 0 of AZD1222 vaccination. The CDR3 loop reads CASSLDGGSYIEQFF. CDR3 DNA sequence: TGTGCCAGCAGCTTGGACGGGGGTTCGTATATTGAGCAGTTCTTC.